A single sample is the source of the 10 T cell receptor beta chains below, sequenced in a study of T cell clonality in common variable immunodeficiency. Profiled with immunoSEQ multiplex PCR; TCRdb holds only in-frame clones, not every one. The sample shows roughly 70,000 clones, none of them appearing just once. The specimen was peripheral blood mononuclear cells. Receptors originate from a person aged 18 to 69 in good health.

This clone was picked up many times. Coverage ceases 3 residues before the CDR3 finishes, and the germline J gene fills in the end. This rearrangement joins TRBV27 to TRBJ1-1, with TRBD1 as a possible D gene (5 bases). CDR3 length: 12 amino acids. Trimming took off 3 bases at V and 5 bases at J, with 7 bases between the two ends. Germline-derived CDR1 and CDR2 are MNHEY and SMNVEV (reference sequence). CDR3 bases read: TGTGCCAGCAGTTTTAAGGGGACTGAA. As protein: CASSFKGTE. The whole CDR3 is CASSFKGTEAFF.

This clone was recorded at least ten times. The sequence runs out 3 residues before the end of the CDR3; the remainder is reconstructed from the germline J gene. The J gene is TRBJ2-7, the V gene TRBV20-1; TRBD2 matches at 10 bases. V gave up 3 bases and J gave up 2 bases; unmatched junction bases: 7. The CDR3 consists of 15 residues. Germline V lookup: CDR1 DFQATT, CDR2 SNEGSKA (reference sequence). The sequenced CDR3 bases are TGCAGTGCTAGTCAAGCGGGGGGGCCCGCCTACGAG. This translates into CSASQAGGPAYE. The full CDR3 protein is CSASQAGGPAYEQYF.

With respect to this clone: The CDR3 extends 3 residues past the end of the read, so its final part is completed from the germline J gene. The chain couples TRBV30 to TRBJ1-3, with D possibly being TRBD1 (6 bases). The germline V and J ends were trimmed by 1 base and 2 bases, with 12 bases remaining between them. Germline V gene sequence: CDR1 GTSNPN, CDR2 SVGIG (reference sequence). CDR3 length equals 15 residues. CDR3 amino acids: CAWSDGAGAGNTIYF. The sequenced part of the CDR3 DNA is TGTGCCTGGAGTGATGGGGCAGGGGCTGGAAACACC.

Ten or more counts support this clone. The read terminates 3 residues before the CDR3 end, so the remaining end is supplied by the germline J gene. This sample includes further DNA sequences coding for the same CDR3. This sequence joins TRBV12-3 or TRBV12-4 and TRBJ2-7; the D gene is possibly TRBD2 (5 bases). The CDR3 extends over 13 amino acids. The V end lost 5 bases, the J end lost 3 bases, and 11 bases lay between the germline ends. CDR3 sequence: CASSISGFYEQYF. Incomplete CDR3 DNA: TGTGCCAGCAGTATCAGCGGTTTCTACGAG.

At least ten counts were recorded for this clone. The CDR3 end lies 3 residues beyond the end of the read and is filled in from the germline J gene. V gene TRBV13 combines with J gene TRBJ1-2, with 7 bases lining up with TRBD1. This CDR3 region has 14 residues. Looked up from germline, CDR1 is PRHDT and CDR2 is FYEKMQ (reference sequence). V shed 1 base, J shed 4 bases, and the junction held 3 bases outside the gene matches. CDR3 bases read: TGTGCCAGCAGCTTAGTGACAGGGCGCTATGGC. Protein sequence: CASSLVTGRYG. The whole CDR3 is CASSLVTGRYGYTF. Full variable domain (missing parts from reference TRBV13 and TRBJ1-2): AAGVIQSPRHLIKEKRETATLKCYPIPRHDTVYWYQQGPGQDPQFLISFYEKMQSDKGSIPDRFSAQQFSDYHSELNMSSLELGDSALYFCASSLVTGRYGYTFGSGTRLTVV.

This clone was detected many times. Coverage ceases 3 residues before the CDR3 finishes, and the germline J gene fills in the end. V and J are TRBV19 and TRBJ2-3; 13 bases line up with TRBD2. The CDR3 covers 16 residues. V dropped 5 bases and J dropped 5; count of bases not matched to a gene: 7. Germline V gives CDR1 LNHDA, CDR2 SQIVND (reference sequence). The CDR3 region is CASSWTSGGPLDTQYF. Incomplete CDR3 DNA: TGTGCCAGTAGTTGGACTAGCGGGGGCCCCTTAGATACG.

This clone was detected ten times or more. Sequencing ends 3 residues short of the CDR3 end; the germline J gene provides the rest. This chain joins TRBV20-1 and TRBJ2-5, with no clear D. This CDR3 region has 12 residues. The V end lost 3 bases, the J end lost 5 bases, and 10 bases lay between the germline ends. In germline, CDR1 is DFQATT, CDR2 SNEGSKA (reference sequence). CDR3 protein: CSASNQWETQYF. The covered CDR3 bases are TGCAGTGCTAGTAACCAGTGGGAGACC.

The sample holds many counts of this clone. The CDR3 goes on 3 residues after the read ends, and that part is filled in from the germline J gene. The genes are TRBV5-1 and TRBJ2-5; weak D call: TRBD1 (5 bases). This CDR3 region has 15 residues. The ends were cut back, 3 bases at V and 1 base at J, with 13 bases in the middle. CDR1 and CDR2 from the germline V gene are SGHRS and YFSETQ. The DNA read from the CDR3 is TGCGCCAGCAGCTCCCTCTCCAGGGCCCAAGAGACC. Translated, it gives CASSSLSRAQET. The whole CDR3 sequence reads CASSSLSRAQETQYF.

This clone was counted many times. The chain's CDR3 is CASSLTDRENTEAFF. The CDR3 DNA, read in part, is TGTGCCAGCAGCTTAACGGACAGGGAAAACACTGAA. The rearrangement uses TRBV7-6 and TRBJ1-1; TRBD1 agrees at 8 bases. The CDR3 is cut off 3 residues early in the read; its end comes from the germline J gene. The length of the CDR3 is 15 residues. Germline CDR1 is SGHVS and CDR2 is FNYEAQ. The trim removed 2 bases at V and 2 bases at J, leaving 4 bases unmatched.

This clone has ten or more counts. The CDR3 sequence: CASSLVAGANTEAFF. The sequenced CDR3 bases are TGTGCCAGCAGCTTGGTGGCAGGGGCGAACACTGAA. This chain uses TRBV5-4 with TRBJ1-1, with D perhaps matching TRBD1 (6 bases). The observed sequence ends 3 residues before the CDR3 terminus, with the missing tail filled in from the germline J gene. The V and J ends lost 0 bases and 1 base respectively, with 10 bases between them. Germline CDR1 SGHNT, CDR2 YYREEE (reference sequence). The CDR3 sequence is 15 residues long.